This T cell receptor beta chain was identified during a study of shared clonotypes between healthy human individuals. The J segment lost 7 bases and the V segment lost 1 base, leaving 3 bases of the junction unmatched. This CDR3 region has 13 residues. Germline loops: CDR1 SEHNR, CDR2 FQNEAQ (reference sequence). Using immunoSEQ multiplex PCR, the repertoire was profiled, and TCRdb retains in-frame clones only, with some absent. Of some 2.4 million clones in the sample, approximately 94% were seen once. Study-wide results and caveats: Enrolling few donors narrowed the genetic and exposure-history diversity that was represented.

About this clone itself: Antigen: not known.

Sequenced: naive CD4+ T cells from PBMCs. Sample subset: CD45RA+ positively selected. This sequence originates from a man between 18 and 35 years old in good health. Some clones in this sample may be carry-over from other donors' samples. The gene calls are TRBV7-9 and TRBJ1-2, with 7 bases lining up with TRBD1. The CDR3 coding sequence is TGTGCCAGCAGCTTAGAGGGGGCCTTTGGCTACACCTTC. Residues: CASSLEGAFGYTF.